The clone carrying this T cell receptor beta chain was counted many times. Its antigen is undetermined. Germline V gene sequence: CDR1 MNHNS, CDR2 SASEGT. Trimming took 4 bases from V and 0 from J, leaving 4 bases between them. This CDR3 contains 13 residues. There were TCR beta CDR3 regions amplified from RNA transcripts. A first-round RT-PCR of the TCR CDR3 used the HTBI primer set. MiXCR, applied by TCRdb to the multiplex PCR reads, yields one record per CDR3 protein. Of around 700,000 distinct CDR3 sequences in the sample, about 19% were seen once. The data were taken from a study of T cells in Graves' hyperthyroidism and ophthalmopathy. Study results and limitations: Ophthalmopathy was told apart from stable hyperthyroidism by a 13 V-J model.

PBMCs were obtained from 9 to 10 ml fresh peripheral blood. This chain joins TRBV6-1 and TRBJ1-5; D is unresolved. The source of this sequence is a woman between 50 and 59 years old with Graves' hyperthyroidism that later progressed to Graves' ophthalmopathy. The specimen was blood. The CDR3 here is CASSGVSNQPQHF. The CDR3 region has the DNA TGTGCCAGCAGTGGAGTTAGCAATCAGCCCCAGCATTTT.